The next 12 T cell receptor beta chains were all read from a single sample in a study of beta chain features in type 1 diabetes. Isolated RNA was reverse transcribed in full, so expressed TCRB transcripts were sequenced. Generated by immunoSEQ multiplex PCR, the TCRdb table keeps only in-frame clones and is missing some. The table lists about half a million clones, around 30% of them singletons. The specimen sequenced was naive CD4+ T cells from blood. These TCRs come from a man aged 18 to 29 in good health.

This clone has a handful of counts. The chain joins TRBV29-1 to TRBJ2-7; D tentatively reads TRBD1 or TRBD2 (5 bases each). V lost 6 bases to trimming and J lost 6 bases, with 24 bases between them. Germline V lookup: CDR1 SQVTM, CDR2 ANQGSEA. CDR3 length equals 15 residues. Here the CDR3 reads CSVRLGTGERSEQYF. CDR3 DNA: TGCAGCGTGAGACTTGGGACGGGTGAAAGGAGCGAGCAGTACTTC.

The V and J genes are TRBV5-6 and TRBJ2-7, with TRBD2 identical over 7 bases. The germline gives CDR1 SGHDT, CDR2 YYEEEE. V shed 4 bases and J 6 bases; nucleotides not matched to a gene: 10. The CDR3 consists of 14 residues. CDR3: CASSGRDSAGEQYF. CDR3 DNA: TGTGCCAGCAGCGGGAGGGACTCCGCGGGCGAGCAGTACTTC.

This clone came up a few times. This chain's CDR3 is CASSQGDRPNTEAFF. The CDR3 DNA reads as TGTGCCAGCAGCCAGGGGGACAGGCCCAACACTGAAGCTTTCTTT. This sequence joins TRBV4-2 and TRBJ1-1, with TRBD1 identical over 8 bases. This CDR3 contains 15 residues. The V gene end was trimmed by 3 bases and the J gene end by 2 bases; junction bases not matched to a gene: 5. Per the germline V gene, CDR1 is LGHNA and CDR2 is YNFKEQ.

This clone was found a few times. This chain joins TRBV10-3 and TRBJ2-7, with D perhaps TRBD2 (6 bases). From germline, CDR1 is ENHRY and CDR2 SYGVKD. The CDR3 has 10 amino acids. CDR3 amino acids: CASGPHEQYF. CDR3 in DNA: TGTGCTAGCGGCCCCCACGAGCAGTACTTC.

The V call is TRBV19, the J call TRBJ2-6; D ambiguous. This CDR3 has 16 residues. The V and J ends lost 3 bases and 0 bases respectively, with 9 bases between them. The germline V gene has CDR1 LNHDA and CDR2 SQIVND (reference sequence). CDR3 sequence: CASSMVALSGANVLTF. The CDR3 DNA sequence: TGTGCCAGTAGTATGGTGGCACTCTCTGGGGCCAACGTCCTGACTTTC.

This chain joins TRBV5-1 and TRBJ2-3; a possible D gene is TRBD2 (5 bases). The germline gives CDR1 SGHRS, CDR2 YFSETQ. Trimming took 2 bases from V and 0 from J, leaving 10 bases between them. The CDR3 length is 15 residues. The CDR3 loop is CASSFGGLSTDTQYF. The CDR3 DNA reads TGCGCCAGCAGCTTCGGCGGACTTAGCACAGATACGCAGTATTTT.

The V and J genes are TRBV30 and TRBJ2-1; possibly TRBD2 for D (7 bases). Trimming took 2 bases from V and 6 from J, leaving 11 bases between them. The CDR3 loop spans 13 amino acids. The germline CDR1 and CDR2 sequences are GTSNPN and SVGIG (reference sequence). The CDR3 nucleotides read TGTGCCTGGAGTAGGGGGAGGGCCAATGAGCAGTTCTTC. Its translation: CAWSRGRANEQFF.

In its sample, this clone was seen a few times. The V call is TRBV2, the J call TRBJ2-7, with unresolved D. Trimming pared 2 bases from V and 3 bases from J, leaving 8 bases between. From germline, CDR1 is SNHLY and CDR2 FYNNEI. The CDR3 sequence is 13 residues long. The CDR3 coding sequence is TGTGCCAGCAGTGAACGACTGAGCTACGAGCAGTACTTC. It encodes CASSERLSYEQYF.

The chain uses TRBV5-1 and TRBJ2-3; 7 positions agree with TRBD2. The CDR3 covers 13 residues. Germline trimming cut 5 bases from V and 3 bases from J; bases unmatched to any gene: 3. The V gene's germline CDR1 is SGHRS and CDR2 YFSETQ. Written as DNA, the CDR3 is TGCGCCAGCAGGCTTAGCGGGACAGATACGCAGTATTTT. Translated: CASRLSGTDTQYF. The complete variable domain, with remaining parts taken from reference TRBV5-1 and TRBJ2-3, reads KAGVTQTPRYLIKTRGQQVTLSCSPISGHRSVSWYQQTPGQGLQFLFEYFSETQRNKGNFPGRFSGRQFSNSRSEMNVSTLELGDSALYLCASRLSGTDTQYFGPGTRLTVL.

The chain carries TRBV4-2 and TRBJ1-5; D is uncertain. The CDR3 runs to 12 residues. V was trimmed by 3 bases and J by 4 bases, leaving 4 bases between them. Per the germline V gene, CDR1 is LGHNA and CDR2 is YNFKEQ. The CDR3: CASSQGNQPQHF. CDR3 in DNA: TGTGCCAGCAGCCAGGGGAATCAGCCCCAGCATTTT.

This clone has more than one count but fewer than ten. The chain is built from TRBV29-1 and TRBJ1-5; the D is unclear. CDR1 and CDR2 (germline): SQVTM, ANQGSEA. The CDR3 sequence is 13 residues long. Trimming took off 7 bases at V and 7 bases at J, with 17 bases between the two ends. The DNA for the CDR3 is TGCAGCGGATCAGATGGAGGGAAACAGCCCCAGCATTTT. This sequence encodes CSGSDGGKQPQHF.

This clone showed up just a few times. CDR3 nucleotides: TGTGCCTGGAGTCCCGGGACAGGGATCGGGCTACAAGAGACCCAGTACTTC. Its protein is CAWSPGTGIGLQETQYF. The V gene is TRBV30, the J gene TRBJ2-5; TRBD1 matches 9 bases. This CDR3 region has 17 residues. The V segment lost 2 bases and the J segment 2 bases; nucleotides outside the gene matches: 12. The germline V gene encodes CDR1 GTSNPN and CDR2 SVGIG (reference sequence).